These 13 T cell receptor beta chains share one sample of origin, sequenced in a study of spatial heterogeneity in lung cancer. Whole-study results and caveats: Expanded intratumoral alpha and beta TCR counts tracked tumor mutation counts.

TCRdb processed the 5' RACE reads anew with MiXCR; each CDR3 protein has one entry. The sample carries under 12,000 distinct CDR3 sequences, more than 4.5% recorded once. Time point specified: sample taken at primary tumor resection. No cognate antigen is known for these TCRs. The specimen comprised lung tumor tissue, sampled at surgery. Every receptor here comes from a male donor with early-stage non-small cell lung cancer.

This clonotype is labeled medium-sized (0.01 to 0.1%). This beta chain was picked up by a library intended for alpha chains and is off target, so its count carries little meaning. The V gene is TRBV20-1, the J gene TRBJ1-6; no clear D. CDR3 length equals 19 residues. In germline, CDR1 is DFQATT, CDR2 SNEGSKA (reference sequence). The V and J ends lost 0 bases and 7 bases respectively, with 25 bases between them. CDR3 loop: CSARDSRHNSLGGNSPLHF. The CDR3 DNA sequence: TGCAGTGCTAGAGATTCAAGGCACAACTCCCTAGGAGGGAATTCACCCCTCCACTTT.

This clonotype was observed many times. A library made for alpha chains picked up this beta chain off target, so its size means little. The rearrangement links TRBV3-1 to TRBJ2-5; TRBD2 might be the D (6 bases). This CDR3 is built from 13 residues. Germline loops: CDR1 LGHDT, CDR2 YNNKEL (reference sequence). With 5 bases removed from V and 4 bases from J, the gap between germline ends came to 11 bases. CDR3 sequence: CASSSPGAETQYF. CDR3 nucleotides: TGTGCCAGCAGCAGTCCGGGAGCAGAGACCCAGTACTTC.

This clonotype has at least ten counts. This beta chain represents an off-target read in a library built for alpha chains; its size is of limited meaning. The V and J genes are TRBV7-2 and TRBJ1-3; 9 bases agree with TRBD1. The CDR3 has 15 amino acids. V trimming: 3 bases; J trimming: 0 bases; junction bases outside the gene matches: 0. Germline-derived CDR1 and CDR2 are SGHTA and FQGNSA. CDR3 sequence: CASSLDRGSGNTIYF. The CDR3 DNA sequence: TGTGCCAGCAGCTTGGACAGGGGCTCTGGAAACACCATATATTTT.

This clonotype was counted many times. This beta chain is a stray read from a library made for alpha chains; its abundance is not meaningful. This rearrangement joins TRBV28 to TRBJ2-3; 11 nucleotides agree with TRBD2. The CDR3 extends over 18 amino acids. Germline V CDR1 and CDR2: MDHEN, SYDVKM. The ends lost 4 bases at V and 5 bases at J; junction bases unmatched: 14. CDR3 amino acids: CASSSAATSGKEVDTQYF. The CDR3 bases are TGTGCCAGCAGTTCGGCCGCGACTAGCGGGAAGGAGGTAGATACGCAGTATTTT.

There are many counts of this clonotype. Found in a library prepared for alpha chains, this beta chain is an off-target read, and its abundance has little meaning. J is TRBJ2-3 and V is TRBV7-2; TRBD2 matches 13 bases. This CDR3 has 15 residues. J gave up 4 bases and V 6 bases, and 4 bases lay outside the gene matches. Germline V CDR1 and CDR2: SGHTA, FQGNSA. The CDR3 sequence: CASRPTSGRADTQYF. The CDR3, as DNA: TGTGCCAGCAGGCCCACTAGCGGGAGGGCAGATACGCAGTATTTT.

This clonotype has ten or more counts. A library prepared for alpha chains yielded this beta chain as an off-target read; its size is of little meaning. The chain couples TRBV29-1 to TRBJ1-1; 7 bases line up with TRBD1. J lost 0 bases, V lost 4 bases, and 8 bases had no gene match. The CDR3 is 15 residues long. In germline, CDR1 is SQVTM, CDR2 ANQGSEA. The CDR3 here is CSVVRQGQMNTEAFF. The CDR3 coding sequence is TGCAGCGTTGTAAGACAGGGCCAAATGAACACTGAAGCTTTCTTT.

With respect to this clonotype: This beta chain was picked up by a library intended for alpha chains and is off target, so its count carries little meaning. V usage is TRBV7-9 and J usage is TRBJ2-3; TRBD2 agrees at 8 bases. There are 14 residues in the CDR3. J lost 1 base, V lost 5 bases, and 2 bases had no gene match. Per germline, CDR1 SEHNR and CDR2 FQNEAQ (reference sequence). CDR3 sequence: CASSRSGGTDTQYF. The CDR3 region has the DNA TGTGCCAGCAGCCGTAGCGGGGGCACAGATACGCAGTATTTT.

This clonotype is categorized as medium-sized. Within a library made for alpha chains, this beta chain is off target, and its count is uninformative. V gene TRBV2 combines with J gene TRBJ1-2; D is uncertain. The V and J ends lost 8 bases and 6 bases respectively, with 10 bases between them. CDR1 SNHLY and CDR2 FYNNEI come from the germline V gene. The CDR3 extends over 11 amino acids. CDR3 amino acids: CASRRRDGYTF. CDR3 DNA sequence: TGTGCCAGCCGACGGAGGGATGGCTACACCTTC.

There are many counts of this clonotype. Found in a library prepared for alpha chains, this beta chain is an off-target read, and its abundance has little meaning. The chain recombines TRBV5-6 with TRBJ1-2; TRBD1 aligns across 7 bases. CDR1 and CDR2 (germline): SGHDT, YYEEEE. The V gene end was trimmed by 6 bases and the J gene end by 4 bases; junction bases not matched to a gene: 6. The CDR3 extends over 13 amino acids. Here the CDR3 DNA reads TGTGCCAGCACAAGACAGGGAGCCTATGGCTACACCTTC. It specifies CASTRQGAYGYTF.

By share of the sample, this clonotype is medium-sized. In a library made to pick up alpha chains, this beta chain is a stray read with a size that means little. The chain combines TRBV7-9 with TRBJ2-2; D is undetermined. The CDR3 consists of 14 residues. V gave up 4 bases and J gave up 8 bases, with 14 bases separating them. In germline, CDR1 is SEHNR, CDR2 FQNEAQ (reference sequence). The CDR3 here is CASSYKTLSGELFF. CDR3 DNA sequence: TGTGCCAGCAGCTACAAAACCCTCTCTGGGGAGCTGTTTTTT.

In this sample, this clonotype turned up many times. With the library built for alpha chains, this beta chain is off target and its frequency is not meaningful. The V gene is TRBV13, the J gene TRBJ2-4, with 10 bases matching TRBD2. The CDR3 has 17 amino acids. V lost 0 bases and J lost 2; bases outside the gene matches: 4. Per the germline V gene, CDR1 is PRHDT and CDR2 is FYEKMQ (reference sequence). The CDR3 DNA is TGTGCCAGCAGCTTAGGCGGGACTAGCGCGACCAAAAACATTCAGTACTTC. It specifies CASSLGGTSATKNIQYF.

This clonotype was seen repeatedly, ten times or more. This beta chain came through as a stray read in a library set up for alpha chains, and its size says little. The chain carries TRBV6-5 and TRBJ1-5; no clear D gene. The CDR3 sequence is 14 residues long. Germline V gene sequence: CDR1 MNHEY, CDR2 SVGAGI. Trimming removed 3 bases at V and 1 base at J, with 7 bases between. The CDR3 region is CASSYSRSNQPQHF. For the CDR3, the DNA is TGTGCCAGCAGTTATTCACGGAGCAATCAGCCCCAGCATTTT.

This clonotype has at least ten counts. This beta chain represents an off-target read in a library built for alpha chains; its size is of limited meaning. The V and J genes are TRBV12-3 or TRBV12-4 and TRBJ2-3; TRBD2 agrees at 9 bases. This CDR3 comprises 15 residues. Losses at the gene ends were 3 bases for V and 4 bases for J; bases not matched to a gene: 5. The CDR3 region is CASSFWAGGADTQYF. The CDR3 DNA follows: TGTGCCAGCAGTTTCTGGGCGGGGGGGGCAGATACGCAGTATTTT.